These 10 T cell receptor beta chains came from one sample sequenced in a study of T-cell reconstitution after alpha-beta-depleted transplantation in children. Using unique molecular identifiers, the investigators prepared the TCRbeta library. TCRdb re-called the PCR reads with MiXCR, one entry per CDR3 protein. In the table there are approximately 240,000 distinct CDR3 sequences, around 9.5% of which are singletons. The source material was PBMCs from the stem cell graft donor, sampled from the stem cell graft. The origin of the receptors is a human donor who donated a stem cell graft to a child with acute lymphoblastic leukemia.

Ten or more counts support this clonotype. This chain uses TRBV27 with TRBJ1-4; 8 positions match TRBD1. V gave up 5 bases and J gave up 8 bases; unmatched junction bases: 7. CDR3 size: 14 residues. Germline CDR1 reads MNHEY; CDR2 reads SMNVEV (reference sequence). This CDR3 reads CASSPGTGWEKLFF. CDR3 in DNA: TGTGCCAGCAGTCCCGGGACAGGATGGGAAAAACTGTTTTTT.

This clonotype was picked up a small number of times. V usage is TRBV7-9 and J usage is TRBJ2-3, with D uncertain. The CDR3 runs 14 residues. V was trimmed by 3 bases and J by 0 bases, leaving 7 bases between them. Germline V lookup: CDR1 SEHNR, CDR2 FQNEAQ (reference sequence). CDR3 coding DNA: TGTGCCAGCAGCTTTTGGCAAAGCACAGATACGCAGTATTTT. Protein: CASSFWQSTDTQYF.

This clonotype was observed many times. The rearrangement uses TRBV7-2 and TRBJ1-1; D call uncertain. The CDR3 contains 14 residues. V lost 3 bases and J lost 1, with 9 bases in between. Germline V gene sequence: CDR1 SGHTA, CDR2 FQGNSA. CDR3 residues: CASSLLSGNTEAFF. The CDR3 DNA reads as TGTGCCAGCAGCTTGCTATCAGGGAACACTGAAGCTTTCTTT. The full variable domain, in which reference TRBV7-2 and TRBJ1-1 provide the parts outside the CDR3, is GAGVSQSPSNKVTEKGKDVELRCDPISGHTALYWYRQSLGQGLEFLIYFQGNSAPDKSGLPSDRFSAERTGGSVSTLTIQRTQQEDSAVYLCASSLLSGNTEAFFGQGTRLTVV.

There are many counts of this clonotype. The CDR3, as DNA: TGCGCCAGCAGCCGGACATCTTCATTGTCTGGAAACACCATATATTTT. The encoded protein is CASSRTSSLSGNTIYF. V is TRBV5-1 and J is TRBJ1-3; perhaps TRBD1 as D (5 bases). The CDR3 consists of 16 residues. V was trimmed by 4 bases and J by 1 base, leaving 15 bases between them. CDR1 and CDR2 (germline): SGHRS, YFSETQ.

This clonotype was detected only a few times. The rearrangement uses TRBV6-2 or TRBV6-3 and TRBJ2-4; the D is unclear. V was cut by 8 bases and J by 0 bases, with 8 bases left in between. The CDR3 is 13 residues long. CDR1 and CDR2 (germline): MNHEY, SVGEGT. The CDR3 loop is CASGDLAKNIQYF. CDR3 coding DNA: TGTGCCAGCGGAGATTTAGCCAAAAACATTCAGTACTTC.

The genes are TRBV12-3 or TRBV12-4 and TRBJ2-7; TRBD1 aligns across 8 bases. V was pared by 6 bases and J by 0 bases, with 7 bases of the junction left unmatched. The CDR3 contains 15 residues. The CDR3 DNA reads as TGTGCCAGCAGCCCAGGACAGGGTGGCTCCTACGAGCAGTACTTC. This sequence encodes CASSPGQGGSYEQYF.

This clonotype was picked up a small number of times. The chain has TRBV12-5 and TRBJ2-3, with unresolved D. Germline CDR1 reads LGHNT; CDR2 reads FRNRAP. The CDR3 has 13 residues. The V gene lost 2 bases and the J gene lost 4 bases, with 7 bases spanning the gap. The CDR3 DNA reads TGTGCTAGTGGTTTGAAATCGGCAGATACGCAGTATTTT. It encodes CASGLKSADTQYF.

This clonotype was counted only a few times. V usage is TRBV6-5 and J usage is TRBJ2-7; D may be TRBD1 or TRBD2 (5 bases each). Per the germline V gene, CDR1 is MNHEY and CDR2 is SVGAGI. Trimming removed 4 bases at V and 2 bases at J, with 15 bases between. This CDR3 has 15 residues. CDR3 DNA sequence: TGTGCCAGCAGTTTACCCGGGACGTTGACCTACGAGCAGTACTTC. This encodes CASSLPGTLTYEQYF.

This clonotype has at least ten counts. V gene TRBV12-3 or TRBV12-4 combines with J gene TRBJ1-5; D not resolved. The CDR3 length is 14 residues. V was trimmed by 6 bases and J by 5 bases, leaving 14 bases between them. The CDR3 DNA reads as TGTGCCAGCAGCCTAGCCGTATGGGATCAGCCCCAGCATTTT. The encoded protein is CASSLAVWDQPQHF.

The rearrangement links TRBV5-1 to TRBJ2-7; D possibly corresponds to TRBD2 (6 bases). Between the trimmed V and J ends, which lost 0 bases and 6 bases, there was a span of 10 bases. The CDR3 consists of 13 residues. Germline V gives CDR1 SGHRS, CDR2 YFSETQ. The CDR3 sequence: CASSLGRGGEQYF. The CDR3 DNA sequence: TGCGCCAGCAGCTTGGGAAGGGGAGGCGAGCAGTACTTC.